The 13 T cell receptor beta chains in this list originate from one sample, sequenced in a study of blood T cell repertoires in COVID-19. Repertoires were generated with immunoSEQ multiplex PCR, while TCRdb's copy carries only in-frame clones and drops some. The sample lists more than 300,000 clones; about 87% were seen once. Sequenced sample: PBMCs or T cells enriched from blood (not recorded which). The receptors were sampled from a man in his forties in a cohort exposed to, infected with or recovered from COVID-19 (not recorded which).

This clone was detected once. An end of the junction differs from the germline gene, which may be a read error. V is TRBV7-9 and J is TRBJ1-2; TRBD1 agrees at 7 bases. Germline CDR1 is SEHNR and CDR2 is FQNEAQ (reference sequence). The CDR3 contains 13 residues. Here the CDR3 DNA reads TGTGCCAGCAGCTTATTAACAGGGGACCCTCTCGGCTTC. Translated: CASSLLTGDPLGF.

V usage is TRBV30 and J usage is TRBJ2-5; no reliable D call. This CDR3 is 11 amino acids long. Germline CDR1 GTSNPN, CDR2 SVGIG (reference sequence). Trimming shortened V by 4 bases and J by 2 bases, and 5 bases separated the two germline ends. This chain's CDR3 is CAWNRQETQYF. The CDR3 DNA reads as TGTGCCTGGAACAGACAAGAGACCCAGTACTTC.

J is TRBJ2-1 and V is TRBV6-5, with 8 bases aligning to TRBD2. The J segment lost 8 bases and the V segment lost 6 bases, leaving 12 bases of the junction unmatched. CDR1 and CDR2 (germline): MNHEY, SVGAGI. This CDR3 comprises 15 residues. In DNA, the CDR3 is TGTGCCAGCAGAAATACCGCGGCGGGAGGCCATGAGCAGTTCTTC. It translates to CASRNTAAGGHEQFF.

J is TRBJ2-7 and V is TRBV25-1; D is uncertain. The V gene lost 2 bases and the J gene lost 0 bases, with 5 bases spanning the gap. Germline-derived CDR1 and CDR2 are MGHDK and SYGVNS. The CDR3 loop spans 13 amino acids. CDR3 protein: CASSELYSYEQYF. CDR3 DNA: TGTGCCAGCAGTGAACTCTACTCCTACGAGCAGTACTTC.

The chain uses TRBV7-6 and TRBJ2-7; 8 bases are shared with TRBD2. CDR3 length: 16 residues. J was trimmed by 5 bases and V by 1 base; bases with no gene match: 10. CDR1 is SGHVS and CDR2 is FNYEAQ in the germline V gene. CDR3 in amino acids: CASSLDSSGSRNEQYF. The CDR3 nucleotides are TGTGCCAGCAGCTTAGACTCGAGCGGGAGCCGTAACGAGCAGTACTTC. The full variable domain, in which reference TRBV7-6 and TRBJ2-7 provide the parts outside the CDR3, is GAGVSQSPRYKVTKRGQDVALRCDPISGHVSLYWYRQALGQGPEFLTYFNYEAQQDKSGLPNDRFSAERPEGSISTLTIQRTEQRDSAMYRCASSLDSSGSRNEQYFGPGTRLTVT.

This chain joins TRBV6-2 or TRBV6-3 and TRBJ2-1, with TRBD2 matching over 9 bases. The length of the CDR3 is 16 residues. V shed 2 bases and J 4 bases; nucleotides not matched to a gene: 6. CDR1 is MNHEY and CDR2 is SVGEGT in the germline V gene. The DNA of the CDR3 is TGTGCCAGCAGTTACGCGATAGCGGGAGCGTACAATGAGCAGTTCTTC. This sequence encodes CASSYAIAGAYNEQFF.

The J gene is TRBJ2-7, the V gene TRBV5-1; a weak D match, TRBD1 (7 bases). Germline CDR1 reads SGHRS; CDR2 reads YFSETQ. The V end was cut by 1 base, the J end by 4 bases, with 15 bases between. The CDR3 consists of 15 residues. CDR3 coding DNA: TGCGCCAGCAGCTTGATTGGGGCAGGGGGGTACGAGCAGTACTTC. It is translated as CASSLIGAGGYEQYF.

The V call is TRBV3-1 (or the pseudogene TRBV3-2), the J call TRBJ1-6, with TRBD1 identical over 7 bases. The CDR3 contains 15 residues. Germline V gene data show CDR1 as LGHDT and CDR2 as YNNKEL (reference sequence). Losses at the gene ends were 1 base for V and 8 bases for J; bases not matched to a gene: 5. CDR3 coding DNA: TGTGCCAGCAGCCAAGGTAGACAGGGAGATTCACCCCTCCACTTT. It translates to CASSQGRQGDSPLHF.

The rearrangement joins TRBV6-2 or TRBV6-3 to TRBJ2-1; D possibly corresponds to TRBD2 (5 bases). With 0 bases removed from V and 4 bases from J, the gap between germline ends came to 25 bases. Germline lookup yields CDR1 MNHEY and CDR2 SVGEGT. The CDR3 covers 20 residues. The CDR3 region has the DNA TGTGCCAGCAGTTACTCGCGAGCCCGCCTGGGCAGCGAGGGTTACAATGAGCAGTTCTTC. Amino acids: CASSYSRARLGSEGYNEQFF.

The chain combines TRBV6-5 with TRBJ1-5; 10 nucleotides line up with TRBD1. The CDR3 spans 15 residues. V shed 6 bases, J shed 5 bases, and the junction held 7 bases outside the gene matches. Per the germline V gene, CDR1 is MNHEY and CDR2 is SVGAGI. The CDR3 DNA reads as TGTGCCAGCAGGAGACAGGGGGCTCTCTATCAGCCCCAGCATTTT. It codes for CASRRQGALYQPQHF.

The chain has TRBV7-9 and TRBJ2-1, with TRBD2 matching over 14 bases. Germline-derived CDR1 and CDR2 are SEHNR and FQNEAQ (reference sequence). V lost 3 bases to trimming and J lost 6 bases; unmatched junction nucleotides: 7. The CDR3 is 17 amino acids. This chain's CDR3 is CASSLRLAGGPGNEQFF. The CDR3 DNA is TGTGCCAGCAGCTTGAGACTAGCGGGAGGGCCGGGCAATGAGCAGTTCTTC.

Only one count was recorded for this clone. The chain couples TRBV28 to TRBJ1-2, with D hard to call. Germline V gene lookup returns CDR1 MDHEN and CDR2 SYDVKM. This CDR3 is built from 12 residues. V lost 4 bases, J lost 5 bases, and 8 bases lay in between. The CDR3 is CASSSGQYGYTF. The CDR3, as DNA: TGTGCCAGCAGTTCTGGGCAGTATGGCTACACCTTC.

CDR3 residues: CASSLSPFPGEQFF. DNA for the CDR3: TGTGCCAGCAGCCTCAGCCCATTCCCAGGTGAGCAGTTCTTC. The chain recombines TRBV9 with TRBJ2-1; D unresolved. This CDR3 is 14 amino acids long. CDR1 and CDR2 from the germline V gene are SGDLS and YYNGEE. V was pared by 4 bases and J by 9 bases, with 17 bases between.